These 8 T cell receptor beta chains came from one sample sequenced in a study of post-analysis software for immune sequencing data. Study outcomes and limitations: Four to six TRBV segments, including TRBV5-6, TRBV5-1 and TRBV20-1, were more frequent in patients than controls.

Sequencing libraries made from TCR beta cDNA carried unique molecular identifiers. Using its own MiXCR run on the PCR reads, TCRdb lists one record per CDR3 protein. Among about 500,000 distinct CDR3 sequences listed, around 40% were seen once. Their specific antigens are unknown. The sample consisted of blood. Receptors were obtained from a girl aged 5 to 17 with multiple sclerosis.

The gene calls are TRBV15 and TRBJ1-6, with D hard to call. The CDR3 covers 14 residues. V lost 6 bases, J lost 6 bases, and 12 bases lay in between. Germline CDR1 is LNHNV and CDR2 is YYDKDF (reference sequence). Here the CDR3 reads CATRVEGSNSPLHF. CDR3 sequence (DNA): TGTGCCACCAGAGTTGAGGGTTCTAATTCACCCCTCCACTTT.

This chain links TRBV20-1 with TRBJ2-1, with 9 bases that match TRBD1. Germline V CDR1 and CDR2: DFQATT, SNEGSKA (reference sequence). V lost 5 bases to trimming and J lost 7 bases; unmatched junction nucleotides: 21. The CDR3 is 18 residues long. The CDR3 bases are TGCAGTGCTCCAAGAGGAAGTCTCCGGAGACAGGGGGGGAATGAGCAGTTCTTC. It specifies CSAPRGSLRRQGGNEQFF.

The gene calls are TRBV5-1 and TRBJ2-7, with 9 bases lining up with TRBD1. CDR1 is SGHRS and CDR2 is YFSETQ in the germline V gene. Unmatched junction bases numbered 3, after V lost 4 bases and J lost 7 bases. The CDR3 loop spans 12 amino acids. CDR3 DNA: TGCGCCAGCAGCCCGGGACAGGGTGAGCAGTACTTC. Protein sequence: CASSPGQGEQYF.

DNA of the CDR3: TGTGCCAGCACCCTCGGGGGTGGTGGCTACACCTTC. Translating gives CASTLGGGGYTF. The chain joins TRBV7-2 to TRBJ1-2, with a weak D call TRBD1 (5 bases). Per germline, CDR1 SGHTA and CDR2 FQGNSA. Trimming took 7 bases from V and 7 from J, leaving 13 bases between them. The CDR3 loop spans 12 amino acids. The whole variable domain, remainder taken from reference TRBV7-2 and TRBJ1-2, is GAGVSQSPSNKVTEKGKDVELRCDPISGHTALYWYRQSLGQGLEFLIYFQGNSAPDKSGLPSDRFSAERTGGSVSTLTIQRTQQEDSAVYLCASTLGGGGYTFGSGTRLTVV.

With regard to this clonotype: At one end the junction does not follow the germline gene, possibly because of a read error. V gene TRBV10-2 combines with J gene TRBJ2-7; TRBD2 is a possible D gene (5 bases). The J call may be faulty, since TRBJ2-5 better matches the DNA end. Germline loops: CDR1 WSHSY, CDR2 SAAADI. This CDR3 has 12 residues. Here the CDR3 reads CVSSTSGETQYF. The CDR3 region has the DNA TGCGTCAGCAGTACTAGTGGGGAGACCCAGTACTTC.

This clonotype showed up just a few times. The CDR3, as DNA: TGCAGTGCTAGAAGAGAGACCCAGTACTTC. Its protein product is CSARRETQYF. The V gene is TRBV20-1, the J gene TRBJ2-5, with unresolved D. The CDR3 is 10 amino acids. Trimming stripped 2 bases from V and 4 bases from J, with 2 bases between. The V gene's germline CDR1 is DFQATT and CDR2 SNEGSKA (reference sequence).

This clonotype was recorded a few times. The gene calls are TRBV5-1 and TRBJ2-3; no reliable D call. The germline CDR1 and CDR2 sequences are SGHRS and YFSETQ. The length of the CDR3 is 12 residues. V lost 2 bases and J lost 4, with 5 bases in between. The CDR3 sequence: CASSFQADTQYF. The CDR3 bases are TGCGCCAGCAGCTTCCAGGCAGATACGCAGTATTTT.

The chain has TRBV20-1 and TRBJ2-5; 9 bases align to TRBD2. CDR1 DFQATT and CDR2 SNEGSKA come from the germline V gene (reference sequence). This CDR3 has 13 residues. V dropped 4 bases and J dropped 1; count of bases not matched to a gene: 1. CDR3 residues: CSAKTSGQETQYF. CDR3 sequence (DNA): TGCAGTGCTAAGACTAGCGGCCAAGAGACCCAGTACTTC.